This entry lists 10 T cell receptor beta chains sequenced from one sample in a study of cytomegalovirus exposure and HLA in healthy donors. The data were produced by immunoSEQ multiplex PCR, yet TCRdb's version contains in-frame clones alone and is incomplete. The sample holds fewer than 200,000 clones, around nine tenths seen once. Sequences were obtained from PBMCs. All receptors come from a man aged 25-45 years in good health and CMV-seropositive.

The chain recombines TRBV4-1 with TRBJ2-1, with TRBD2 matching over 14 bases. The CDR3 length is 17 residues. Germline V gives CDR1 MGHRA, CDR2 YSYEKL. The junction had 11 bases not matched to a gene; V was cut back by 3 bases and J by 10 bases. This CDR3 reads CASSQVSTSGGAGEQFF. The CDR3 coding sequence is TGCGCCAGCAGCCAGGTCTCGACTAGCGGGGGGGCAGGGGAGCAGTTCTTC.

The table lists this clone with a few counts. V usage is TRBV7-3 and J usage is TRBJ2-7, with TRBD1 matching over 11 bases. The germline V gene encodes CDR1 SGHTA and CDR2 FQGTGA. This CDR3 has 15 residues. The V gene end was trimmed by 5 bases and the J gene end by 3 bases; junction bases not matched to a gene: 6. The CDR3, as DNA: TGTGCCAGCAGCGAGGGAGGGACAGGGGGCTACGAGCAGTACTTC. Translated: CASSEGGTGGYEQYF.

Notes on this clone: One end of the junction fails to match germline, which may point to a read error. The V and J genes are TRBV7-7 and TRBJ2-1; tentatively, D is TRBD2 (5 bases). CDR3 length: 11 residues. CDR1 SSHAT and CDR2 FNYEAQ come from the germline V gene (reference sequence). CDR3 coding DNA: TGTGCTAGCAGGCCGGACTGGGAGCAGTTCTTC. It specifies CASRPDWEQFF. Filled out from reference TRBV7-7 and TRBJ2-1, the complete variable domain reads GAGVSQSPRYKVTKRGQDVTLRCDPISSHATLYWYQQALGQGPEFLTYFNYEAQPDKSGLPSDRFSAERPEGSISTLTIQRTEQRDSAMYRCASRPDWEQFFGPGTRLTVL.

This rearrangement joins TRBV7-6 to TRBJ2-3; D is unclear. From germline, CDR1 is SGHVS and CDR2 FNYEAQ. The V end was cut by 1 base, the J end by 4 bases, with 6 bases between. This CDR3 region has 13 residues. CDR3 residues: CASSLGTADTQYF. The CDR3 DNA sequence: TGTGCCAGCAGCTTAGGGACGGCAGATACGCAGTATTTT.

The V call is TRBV5-4, the J call TRBJ2-3, with 13 bases aligning to TRBD2. Germline V CDR1 and CDR2: SGHNT, YYREEE (reference sequence). After removal of 4 bases from V and 2 bases from J, the junction contained 7 bases not matched to a gene. CDR3 size: 17 residues. For the CDR3, the DNA is TGTGCCAGCAGCCGGATGGGGACTAGCGGGAACACAGATACGCAGTATTTT. Translation gives CASSRMGTSGNTDTQYF.

The chain links TRBV29-1 to TRBJ2-3; 9 bases align to TRBD2. With V trimmed by 7 bases and J by 0 bases, 11 bases remained unmatched. This CDR3 spans 16 amino acids. Germline V gene data show CDR1 as SQVTM and CDR2 as ANQGSEA. CDR3 nucleotides: TGCAGCGCTAATAGCGGGAGCGAACCTAGCACAGATACGCAGTATTTT. As protein: CSANSGSEPSTDTQYF.

V gene TRBV6-5 combines with J gene TRBJ1-4, with 9 bases matching TRBD1. V shed 6 bases and J 10 bases; nucleotides not matched to a gene: 9. This CDR3 is built from 14 residues. Germline loops: CDR1 MNHEY, CDR2 SVGAGI. DNA of the CDR3: TGTGCCAGCAGCACACAGGGGGCACAGAGAAAACTGTTTTTT. This codes for CASSTQGAQRKLFF.

The rearrangement joins TRBV5-1 to TRBJ1-1; tentative D call: TRBD1 (6 bases). With 4 bases removed from V and 4 bases from J, the gap between germline ends came to 11 bases. The germline V gene encodes CDR1 SGHRS and CDR2 YFSETQ. This CDR3 comprises 13 residues. In DNA form, the CDR3 reads TGCGCCAGCAGCGGGTTGGACAGCACTGAAGCTTTCTTT. Protein product: CASSGLDSTEAFF.

This clone was seen only a few times. The chain's CDR3 is CASSEEVNTEAFF. CDR3 nucleotide sequence: TGTGCCAGCAGTGAGGAGGTGAACACTGAAGCTTTCTTT. The gene calls are TRBV2 and TRBJ1-1; D is uncertain. The CDR3 loop spans 13 amino acids. Trimming cost V 3 bases and J 0 bases, with 5 bases left between them. Germline V gene sequence: CDR1 SNHLY, CDR2 FYNNEI. Filled out from reference TRBV2 and TRBJ1-1, the complete variable domain reads EPEVTQTPSHQVTQMGQEVILRCVPISNHLYFYWYRQILGQKVEFLVSFYNNEISEKSEIFDDQFSVERPDGSNFTLKIRSTKLEDSAMYFCASSEEVNTEAFFGQGTRLTVV.

The chain combines TRBV7-9 with TRBJ2-7; possibly TRBD2 for D (5 bases). From germline, CDR1 is SEHNR and CDR2 FQNEAQ (reference sequence). CDR3 length equals 15 residues. Deletions cut 5 bases from V and 1 base from J, with 15 bases between. In DNA form, the CDR3 reads TGTGCCAGCAGCCCTCCTGAGGGCCTTTCCTACGAGCAGTACTTC. Residues: CASSPPEGLSYEQYF. The full variable domain, completed using reference TRBV7-9 and TRBJ2-7, is DTGVSQNPRHKITKRGQNVTFRCDPISEHNRLYWYRQTLGQGPEFLTYFQNEAQLEKSRLLSDRFSAERPKGSFSTLEIQRTEQGDSAMYLCASSPPEGLSYEQYFGPGTRLTVT.